The 21 T cell receptor beta chains below were found in one sample sequenced in a study of cytomegalovirus exposure and HLA in healthy donors. The PCR used 60 Vbeta and 13 Jbeta primers. Using immunoSEQ multiplex PCR, the repertoire was profiled, and TCRdb retains in-frame clones only, with some absent. The sample holds approximately 170,000 clones, 75% to 80% seen once. Specimen: PBMCs. These receptors all stem from a woman aged 40 to 50 in good health and CMV-seropositive.

The chain has TRBV5-4 and TRBJ2-7; D is possibly TRBD1 (6 bases). The germline V gene encodes CDR1 SGHNT and CDR2 YYREEE (reference sequence). The CDR3 is 14 amino acids. Trimming stripped 0 bases from V and 2 bases from J, with 9 bases between. CDR3 residues: CASSLARGTYEQYF. CDR3 in DNA: TGTGCCAGCAGCTTGGCCAGGGGTACCTACGAGCAGTACTTC. The complete variable domain, with remaining parts taken from reference TRBV5-4 and TRBJ2-7, reads ETGVTQSPTHLIKTRGQQVTLRCSSQSGHNTVSWYQQALGQGPQFIFQYYREEENGRGNFPPRFSGLQFPNYSSELNVNALELDDSALYLCASSLARGTYEQYFGPGTRLTVT.

The chain couples TRBV6-6 to TRBJ1-2; the match to TRBD1 covers 8 bases. The V segment lost 2 bases and the J segment 8 bases; nucleotides outside the gene matches: 7. Germline values: CDR1 MNHNY, CDR2 SVGAGI (reference sequence). The CDR3 sequence is 14 residues long. The CDR3 DNA reads TGTGCCAGCAGTTACGCGGACAGGGCGGGCGGCTACACCTTC. Encoded protein: CASSYADRAGGYTF.

The CDR3 DNA is TGTGCCAGCAGTGAAGGGGTCCCTGGGCTATCCTATAATTCACCCCTCCACTTT. It translates to CASSEGVPGLSYNSPLHF. This chain links TRBV2 with TRBJ1-6, with unresolved D. Trimming took 1 base from V and 1 from J, leaving 14 bases between them. CDR3 length equals 18 residues. Germline V gives CDR1 SNHLY, CDR2 FYNNEI.

This rearrangement joins TRBV18 to TRBJ1-1; D may be TRBD1 (5 bases). Germline V lookup: CDR1 KGHSH, CDR2 LQKENI. There are 13 residues in the CDR3. V lost 4 bases and J lost 5, with 11 bases in between. CDR3 sequence (DNA): TGTGCCAGCTCACAAGGGGAAAGGACTGAAGCTTTCTTT. This gives the protein CASSQGERTEAFF.

The chain carries TRBV4-3 and TRBJ1-1, with D maybe TRBD1 (6 bases). Germline V lookup: CDR1 LGHNA, CDR2 YSLEER. V lost 0 bases to trimming and J lost 4 bases, with 15 bases between them. This CDR3 region has 16 residues. The chain's CDR3 is CASSQDSGGLGTEAFF. CDR3 in DNA: TGCGCCAGCAGCCAAGATTCGGGGGGGCTGGGCACTGAAGCTTTCTTT.

This chain uses TRBV6-6 with TRBJ2-1, with 8 nucleotides matching TRBD2. The germline V gene encodes CDR1 MNHNY and CDR2 SVGAGI (reference sequence). The CDR3 sequence is 16 residues long. After removal of 0 bases from V and 6 bases from J, the junction contained 7 bases not matched to a gene. CDR3: CASSYSRLASINEQFF. The DNA of the CDR3 is TGTGCCAGCAGTTACTCGAGACTAGCGAGCATCAATGAGCAGTTCTTC.

The CDR3 region is CASSEGSYRGEAFF. The CDR3 region has the DNA TGTGCCAGCAGTGAGGGTTCGTATCGGGGGGAAGCTTTCTTT. This sequence joins TRBV6-5 and TRBJ1-1, with D perhaps matching TRBD1 (5 bases). V gave up 5 bases and J gave up 8 bases, with 18 bases separating them. The CDR3 extends over 14 amino acids. Per the germline V gene, CDR1 is MNHEY and CDR2 is SVGAGI.

The chain has TRBV2 and TRBJ2-7; 8 nucleotides agree with TRBD2. The CDR3 loop spans 13 amino acids. The germline gives CDR1 SNHLY, CDR2 FYNNEI. V dropped 10 bases and J dropped 2; count of bases not matched to a gene: 7. CDR3 bases: TGTGCCAACCGACCGGGAGGGGCCTACGAGCAGTACTTC. Protein: CANRPGGAYEQYF.

The chain employs TRBV30 and TRBJ1-2, with 8 nucleotides matching TRBD1. Trimming at V came to 3 bases and at J to 4 bases, leaving 4 bases not matched to a gene. The CDR3 covers 13 residues. Germline V gene lookup returns CDR1 GTSNPN and CDR2 SVGIG (reference sequence). The CDR3 DNA reads TGTGCCTGGAGGACAGGGGCTTTCTATGGCTACACCTTC. Its translation: CAWRTGAFYGYTF.

This clone was seen more than once but under ten times. V and J are TRBV7-2 and TRBJ2-3, with 9 bases fitting TRBD2. The CDR3 is made up of 15 amino acids. The trim removed 7 bases at V and 2 bases at J, leaving 7 bases unmatched. Germline V lookup: CDR1 SGHTA, CDR2 FQGNSA. CDR3 DNA: TGTGCCAGCACCCGGACTAGCGAGAACACAGATACGCAGTATTTT. Protein: CASTRTSENTDTQYF.

This clone was counted between two and nine times. This chain links TRBV28 with TRBJ1-2, with D perhaps matching TRBD1 (5 bases). Germline CDR1 reads MDHEN; CDR2 reads SYDVKM. V was trimmed by 5 bases and J by 6 bases, leaving 13 bases between them. This CDR3 spans 13 amino acids. As DNA, the CDR3 is TGTGCCAGCAGTCTTGACAGCCTAGATGGCTACACCTTC. It specifies CASSLDSLDGYTF.

DNA for the CDR3: TGTGCCAGCAGTTTATTTGGGGGCCACCAAGAGACCCAGTACTTC. This sequence encodes CASSLFGGHQETQYF. The V and J genes are TRBV27 and TRBJ2-5; TRBD1 is a possible D gene (6 bases). The CDR3 is 15 residues long. CDR1 and CDR2 (germline): MNHEY, SMNVEV (reference sequence). V lost 1 base and J lost 0, with 9 bases in between.

V usage is TRBV4-1 and J usage is TRBJ1-4; 7 bases agree with TRBD1. Germline assignment: CDR1 MGHRA and CDR2 YSYEKL. V lost 3 bases and J lost 4; bases outside the gene matches: 5. This CDR3 is built from 15 residues. The CDR3 sequence is CASSQRGQINEKLFF. The CDR3 region has the DNA TGCGCCAGCAGCCAGAGGGGACAGATTAATGAAAAACTGTTTTTT.

V gene TRBV6-1 combines with J gene TRBJ2-7; D gene unclear. With 10 bases removed from V and 4 bases from J, the gap between germline ends came to 5 bases. CDR1 is MNHNS, CDR2 SASEGT, per germline. The CDR3 loop spans 9 amino acids. Here the CDR3 reads CATEYEQYF. The DNA for the CDR3 is TGTGCCACCGAGTACGAGCAGTACTTC.

This clone was detected only a few times. This rearrangement joins TRBV2 to TRBJ1-2, with D possibly TRBD1 on 6 matching bases. The CDR3 sequence is 13 residues long. V gave up 6 bases and J gave up 5 bases, with 13 bases separating them. The germline CDR1 and CDR2 sequences are SNHLY and FYNNEI. The CDR3, as DNA: TGTGCCAGCAGCGGAACTGGACAGTATGGCTACACCTTC. Protein: CASSGTGQYGYTF.

This clone showed up just a few times. The chain combines TRBV6-1 with TRBJ2-7; possible D gene TRBD1, 6 bases. The germline V gene encodes CDR1 MNHNS and CDR2 SASEGT. This CDR3 comprises 13 residues. Trimming removed 3 bases at V and 4 bases at J, with 10 bases between. The CDR3 sequence is CASSENREYEQYF. For the CDR3, the DNA is TGTGCCAGCAGTGAGAACAGGGAGTACGAGCAGTACTTC.

This clone was detected once. The gene calls are TRBV9 and TRBJ2-5; D might be TRBD2 (6 bases). The germline gives CDR1 SGDLS, CDR2 YYNGEE. The CDR3 loop spans 15 amino acids. Trimming cost V 4 bases and J 1 base, with 14 bases left between them. The CDR3 nucleotides read TGTGCCAGCAGCCCCCGGAGGGGAGCCCAAGAGACCCAGTACTTC. Translation gives CASSPRRGAQETQYF. The variable domain in full, with the rest retrieved from reference TRBV9 and TRBJ2-5, is DSGVTQTPKHLITATGQRVTLRCSPRSGDLSVYWYQQSLDQGLQFLIQYYNGEERAKGNILERFSAQQFPDLHSELNLSSLELGDSALYFCASSPRRGAQETQYFGPGTRLLVL.

The gene calls are TRBV10-1 and TRBJ2-3; 10 bases are shared with TRBD2. There are 19 residues in the CDR3. The germline V gene has CDR1 WNHNN and CDR2 SYGVQD (reference sequence). V shed 3 bases and J 1 base; nucleotides not matched to a gene: 13. The CDR3 here is CASSETSGKFLFGTDTQYF. The CDR3 region has the DNA TGCGCCAGCAGTGAAACTAGCGGGAAATTTCTCTTTGGCACAGATACGCAGTATTTT.

This chain joins TRBV4-1 and TRBJ2-7, with 10 bases that match TRBD2. The trim removed 0 bases at V and 0 bases at J, leaving 5 bases unmatched. This CDR3 spans 17 amino acids. The V gene's germline CDR1 is MGHRA and CDR2 YSYEKL. CDR3 region: CASSQDPRLAGSYEQYF. The CDR3 region has the DNA TGCGCCAGCAGCCAAGATCCCCGACTAGCGGGCTCCTACGAGCAGTACTTC.

The CDR3 DNA is TGCAGCGCACCGGGACAGGGGGCAGCCGAGCAGTACTTC. Translation gives CSAPGQGAAEQYF. The chain links TRBV29-1 to TRBJ2-7; 12 bases agree with TRBD1. CDR1 is SQVTM and CDR2 is ANQGSEA in the germline V gene. V shed 7 bases, J shed 6 bases, and the junction held 7 bases outside the gene matches. The CDR3 extends over 13 amino acids.

The chain combines TRBV5-1 with TRBJ1-2; D uncertain. V was cut by 7 bases and J by 7 bases, with 14 bases left in between. This CDR3 comprises 12 residues. CDR1 SGHRS and CDR2 YFSETQ come from the germline V gene. The CDR3 here is CASGVSEGGYTF. The DNA for the CDR3 is TGCGCCAGCGGGGTGTCAGAGGGTGGCTACACCTTC.